These 25 T cell receptor beta chains originate from one sample sequenced in a study of control samples from healthy donors and cancer patients. Sequencing used immunoSEQ multiplex PCR; TCRdb keeps in-frame clones, though not all of them. The data show some 130,000 clones, over 85% seen once. The material sequenced was blood. The receptors were sampled from a young man in good health.

V and J are TRBV5-4 and TRBJ1-5; the match to TRBD1 covers 10 bases. Germline V gene sequence: CDR1 SGHNT, CDR2 YYREEE (reference sequence). Trimming at V came to 0 bases and at J to 5 bases, leaving 2 bases not matched to a gene. The CDR3 runs to 15 residues. This CDR3 is CASSLGTGGDQPQHF. The CDR3 DNA is TGTGCCAGCAGCTTGGGGACAGGGGGAGATCAGCCCCAGCATTTT.

The chain couples TRBV19 to TRBJ2-1; 9 bases are a match to TRBD2. V dropped 4 bases and J dropped 4; count of bases not matched to a gene: 5. Germline V lookup: CDR1 LNHDA, CDR2 SQIVND (reference sequence). The CDR3 sequence is 15 residues long. The CDR3 bases are TGTGCCAGTAGTAGTAGCGGGGGAATTTACAATGAGCAGTTCTTC. It yields the protein CASSSSGGIYNEQFF.

This chain uses TRBV2 with TRBJ2-7, with 9 bases aligning to TRBD2. This CDR3 region has 16 residues. V was clipped by 8 bases and J by 0 bases; unmatched bases: 11. The germline V gene encodes CDR1 SNHLY and CDR2 FYNNEI. The CDR3 nucleotides are TGTGCCAGCGTTGGGTTAGCGGGGGTAAGCTCCTACGAGCAGTACTTC. As protein: CASVGLAGVSSYEQYF.

This clone was detected only a few times. The rearrangement joins TRBV2 to TRBJ1-6; D ambiguous. The CDR3 runs to 11 residues. CDR1 SNHLY and CDR2 FYNNEI come from the germline V gene. V was pared by 5 bases and J by 14 bases, with 10 bases between. CDR3 loop: CASSNPESLHF. The CDR3, as DNA: TGTGCCAGCAGTAACCCCGAGTCCCTCCACTTT.

CDR3 loop: CAISDSRGAENIQYF. CDR3 nucleotides: TGTGCCATCAGTGATTCCCGGGGGGCCGAAAACATTCAGTACTTC. This chain connects TRBV10-3 to TRBJ2-4; tentatively, D is TRBD2 (7 bases). Germline values: CDR1 ENHRY, CDR2 SYGVKD. Trimming removed 3 bases at V and 5 bases at J, with 14 bases between. The CDR3 runs to 15 residues.

The chain combines TRBV27 with TRBJ2-5, with TRBD2 identical over 12 bases. V was clipped by 4 bases and J by 3 bases; unmatched bases: 6. Germline lookup yields CDR1 MNHEY and CDR2 SMNVEV (reference sequence). The CDR3 extends over 16 amino acids. The DNA for the CDR3 is TGTGCCAGCAGTTCCTTGACTAGCGGGGGTGAAGAGACCCAGTACTTC. Translating gives CASSSLTSGGEETQYF.

The CDR3 is CASSPVVGRNSNQPQHF. The DNA of the CDR3 is TGTGCCAGTAGCCCCGTCGTAGGACGCAATAGCAATCAGCCCCAGCATTTT. The chain links TRBV19 to TRBJ1-5; D not certain. V was pared by 6 bases and J by 0 bases, with 18 bases between. This CDR3 contains 17 residues. CDR1 is LNHDA and CDR2 is SQIVND in the germline V gene (reference sequence).

The chain is built from TRBV7-6 and TRBJ2-3; the D gene is possibly TRBD2 (7 bases). The CDR3 spans 17 residues. CDR1 and CDR2 from the germline V gene are SGHVS and FNYEAQ. V was trimmed by 5 bases and J by 11 bases, leaving 29 bases between them. CDR3 DNA sequence: TGTGCCAGCAGCCCCATGGGTCTAGCGGTGGGGAAGGGGGGGCAGTATTTT. Protein sequence: CASSPMGLAVGKGGQYF.

This clone was detected a few times. The chain couples TRBV9 to TRBJ2-3; no firm D call. Trimming cost V 2 bases and J 6 bases, with 10 bases left between them. There are 13 residues in the CDR3. CDR1 SGDLS and CDR2 YYNGEE come from the germline V gene. The CDR3 sequence: CASSVTQEDTQYF. DNA of the CDR3: TGTGCCAGCAGCGTGACCCAGGAGGATACGCAGTATTTT. Filled out from reference TRBV9 and TRBJ2-3, the complete variable domain reads DSGVTQTPKHLITATGQRVTLRCSPRSGDLSVYWYQQSLDQGLQFLIQYYNGEERAKGNILERFSAQQFPDLHSELNLSSLELGDSALYFCASSVTQEDTQYFGPGTRLTVL.

The genes are TRBV9 and TRBJ2-3; D remains ambiguous. V was shortened by 2 bases and J by 6 bases, with 16 bases between the two germline ends. The CDR3 has 15 amino acids. Germline CDR1 and CDR2: SGDLS and YYNGEE. The CDR3 nucleotides are TGTGCCAGCAGCGTCGACTGGGCTGTGTTGGATACGCAGTATTTT. This encodes CASSVDWAVLDTQYF. Combining the CDR3 with reference TRBV9 and TRBJ2-3 gives the whole variable domain DSGVTQTPKHLITATGQRVTLRCSPRSGDLSVYWYQQSLDQGLQFLIQYYNGEERAKGNILERFSAQQFPDLHSELNLSSLELGDSALYFCASSVDWAVLDTQYFGPGTRLTVL.

The sample holds a few counts of this clone. This chain joins TRBV5-1 and TRBJ2-3; maybe TRBD1 (5 bases). V dropped 1 base and J dropped 0 bases, with 15 bases sitting between them. Germline CDR1 and CDR2: SGHRS and YFSETQ. The CDR3 runs to 17 residues. The CDR3 spells CASSLTLNRISTDTQYF. The CDR3 bases are TGCGCCAGCAGCTTGACCCTGAACAGGATAAGCACAGATACGCAGTATTTT.

The chain couples TRBV12-5 to TRBJ1-4; possible D gene TRBD1, 6 bases. The CDR3 consists of 16 residues. V was trimmed by 6 bases and J by 3 bases, leaving 17 bases between them. Germline values: CDR1 LGHNT, CDR2 FRNRAP. The CDR3 loop reads CASGYTGSTANEKLFF. Written as DNA, the CDR3 is TGTGCTAGTGGATATACAGGGAGTACGGCTAATGAAAAACTGTTTTTT. Supplemented by reference TRBV12-5 and TRBJ1-4, the full variable domain reads DARVTQTPRHKVTEMGQEVTMRCQPILGHNTVFWYRQTMMQGLELLAYFRNRAPLDDSGMPKDRFSAEMPDATLATLKIQPSEPRDSAVYFCASGYTGSTANEKLFFGSGTQLSVL.

This sequence joins TRBV19 and TRBJ1-1; a possible D gene is TRBD1 (5 bases). CDR1 is LNHDA and CDR2 is SQIVND in the germline V gene (reference sequence). The CDR3 is 11 amino acids. The V end was cut by 9 bases, the J end by 7 bases, with 12 bases between. The CDR3 DNA follows: TGTGCCAGGGGGGGGACTGATGAAGCTTTCTTT. Protein sequence: CARGGTDEAFF.

J is TRBJ1-2 and V is TRBV6-5, with 7 bases that match TRBD1. The CDR3 has 14 residues. CDR1 and CDR2 from the germline V gene are MNHEY and SVGAGI. J was trimmed by 2 bases and V by 5 bases; bases with no gene match: 5. The chain's CDR3 is CASSPRDSNYGYTF. The CDR3 DNA follows: TGTGCCAGCAGTCCGCGGGACAGCAACTATGGCTACACCTTC.

A single count supports this clone. This chain uses TRBV30 with TRBJ1-6; D is uncertain. Trimming cost V 5 bases and J 5 bases, with 16 bases left between them. The CDR3 is 15 amino acids. Germline loops: CDR1 GTSNPN, CDR2 SVGIG (reference sequence). CDR3 DNA: TGTGCCTGGTCAGAGCTCTTTGGGGATAATTCACCCCTCCACTTT. Translation gives CAWSELFGDNSPLHF.

The rearrangement links TRBV6-2 or TRBV6-3 to TRBJ2-3; either TRBD1 or TRBD2 may supply D (5 bases each). The CDR3 has 14 residues. Trimming left V 6 bases short and J 12 bases short, with 22 bases between. The V gene's germline CDR1 is MNHEY and CDR2 SVGEGT. The CDR3 sequence: CASSQLQDSPPQYF. The CDR3, as DNA: TGTGCCAGCAGCCAGCTACAGGACTCCCCCCCACAGTATTTT.

The chain carries TRBV11-2 and TRBJ2-7; D ambiguous. Germline lookup yields CDR1 SGHAT and CDR2 FQNNGV. CDR3 length: 12 residues. The V end was cut by 1 base, the J end by 1 base, with 2 bases between. CDR3 nucleotide sequence: TGTGCCAGCAGCTTAGGTTCCTACGAGCAGTACTTC. Encoded protein: CASSLGSYEQYF.

This chain links TRBV5-1 with TRBJ2-3; TRBD2 might be the D (6 bases). CDR3 length equals 14 residues. Trimming cost V 7 bases and J 1 base, with 13 bases left between them. CDR1 and CDR2 from the germline V gene are SGHRS and YFSETQ. CDR3 bases: TGCGCCAGCGAAGCGGGTCGGGGCACAGATACGCAGTATTTT. It specifies CASEAGRGTDTQYF.

This rearrangement joins TRBV7-9 to TRBJ2-7, with a tentative D call TRBD1 (5 bases). The V gene's germline CDR1 is SEHNR and CDR2 FQNEAQ (reference sequence). The length of the CDR3 is 17 residues. Trimming shortened V by 1 base and J by 5 bases, and 21 bases separated the two germline ends. This CDR3 reads CASSLDSEVGVSHEQYF. DNA for the CDR3: TGTGCCAGCAGCTTAGACTCCGAGGTAGGGGTGTCCCACGAGCAGTACTTC.

The rearrangement uses TRBV11-3 and TRBJ2-1; TRBD2 matches 10 bases. The CDR3 runs 20 residues. Germline assignment: CDR1 SGHNT and CDR2 YENEEA. V was clipped by 0 bases and J by 0 bases; unmatched bases: 11. CDR3 bases: TGTGCCAGCAGCTTAGAACCCCCCAGCGGGGGGGGTAGCTCCTACAATGAGCAGTTCTTC. Translating it yields CASSLEPPSGGGSSYNEQFF.

The V call is TRBV5-4, the J call TRBJ2-3; possibly TRBD1 for D (6 bases). Germline values: CDR1 SGHNT, CDR2 YYREEE (reference sequence). This CDR3 comprises 15 residues. With 6 bases removed from V and 0 bases from J, the gap between germline ends came to 14 bases. CDR3 bases: TGTGCCAGCAACGATAGGACAGCTAGCACAGATACGCAGTATTTT. It yields the protein CASNDRTASTDTQYF.

In its sample, this clone was seen once. The chain carries TRBV27 and TRBJ1-2; TRBD1 matches 8 bases. CDR1 and CDR2 from the germline V gene are MNHEY and SMNVEV (reference sequence). The CDR3 spans 13 residues. V shed 6 bases and J 5 bases; nucleotides not matched to a gene: 5. Here the CDR3 reads CASRVGQAYGYTF. The DNA for the CDR3 is TGTGCCAGCAGAGTGGGACAGGCTTATGGCTACACCTTC.

The chain carries TRBV13 and TRBJ1-1; the D gene is possibly TRBD1 (5 bases). Trimming left V 5 bases short and J 1 base short, with 11 bases between. The germline V gene encodes CDR1 PRHDT and CDR2 FYEKMQ (reference sequence). This CDR3 contains 14 residues. Written as DNA, the CDR3 is TGTGCCAGCAGCCCCACAGACAGGAACACTGAAGCTTTCTTT. Amino acid sequence: CASSPTDRNTEAFF.

In this sample, this clone turned up a few times. This chain links TRBV11-1 with TRBJ2-5, with 7 bases lining up with TRBD2. CDR1 SGHAT and CDR2 FQDESV come from the germline V gene (reference sequence). The trim removed 5 bases at V and 1 base at J, leaving 4 bases unmatched. CDR3 length equals 14 residues. The DNA for the CDR3 is TGTGCCAGCAGCGGAGGGACTATCCAAGAGACCCAGTACTTC. Amino acid sequence: CASSGGTIQETQYF.

The chain combines TRBV19 with TRBJ1-6; unclear D gene. Trimming shortened V by 1 base and J by 6 bases, and 4 bases separated the two germline ends. Germline loops: CDR1 LNHDA, CDR2 SQIVND (reference sequence). The CDR3 covers 13 residues. Written as DNA, the CDR3 is TGTGCCAGTAGTATAGGACTTAATTCACCCCTCCACTTT. This codes for CASSIGLNSPLHF.